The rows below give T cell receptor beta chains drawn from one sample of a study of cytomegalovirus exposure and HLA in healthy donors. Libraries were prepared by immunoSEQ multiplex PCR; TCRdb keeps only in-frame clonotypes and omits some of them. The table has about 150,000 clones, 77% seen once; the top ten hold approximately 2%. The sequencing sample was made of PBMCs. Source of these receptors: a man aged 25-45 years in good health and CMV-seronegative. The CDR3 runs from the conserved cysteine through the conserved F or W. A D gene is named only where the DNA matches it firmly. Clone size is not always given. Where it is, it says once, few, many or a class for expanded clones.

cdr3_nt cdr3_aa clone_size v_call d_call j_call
TGTGCCAGCAGCTTAGGAGGGGCCGGCAATCAGCCCCAGCATTTT CASSLGGAGNQPQHF once TRBV13 - TRBJ1-5
TGTGCCAGCAGCTTAGCGGGAGGGTATAATCAGCCCCAGCATTTT CASSLAGGYNQPQHF - TRBV7-8 - TRBJ1-5
TGTGCCAGCAGCTTATGGCCGGACAGGGACAATGAGCAGTTCTTC CASSLWPDRDNEQFF - TRBV7-3 TRBD1 TRBJ2-1
TGTGCCTGGAGTGTAGGGTCTTCGACAGGTGAACCACTCGGTGAGCAGTACTTC CAWSVGSSTGEPLGEQYF once TRBV30 - TRBJ2-7
TGTGCCAGCAGTGTGCTAGCTGGCTCCTACGAGCAGTACTTC CASSVLAGSYEQYF - TRBV6-1 - TRBJ2-7
TGCGCCAGCAGCTTCGGACTAGCACAAACCTACAATGAGCAGTTCTTC CASSFGLAQTYNEQFF - TRBV5-1 TRBD2 TRBJ2-1
TGCGCCAGCAGCTTGGTGGCTGCCTACAATGAGCAGTTCTTC CASSLVAAYNEQFF - TRBV5-1 - TRBJ2-1
TGCAGCGTTGATTTTGGAGGAGGGGTGGATACGCAGTATTTT CSVDFGGGVDTQYF - TRBV29-1 - TRBJ2-3
TGTGCCAGCAGTTCGCAGGGCCTCTCCTACAATGAGCAGTTCTTC CASSSQGLSYNEQFF - TRBV27 - TRBJ2-1
TGTGCCAGCAGCCGTGGGCTTAAAGAGACCCAGTACTTC CASSRGLKETQYF once TRBV7-8 - TRBJ2-5